These 27 T cell receptor beta chains were all obtained from the same sample, sequenced in a study of Ad26.COV2.S vaccination and SARS-CoV-2 variants. Libraries were prepared by immunoSEQ multiplex PCR; TCRdb keeps only in-frame clonotypes and omits some of them. The data show a few hundred thousand clones, with 88% seen just once and 3.6% held by the top ten. As for treatment: about 20 received Ad26.COV2.S at low or high dose, single or two shots; about 5 received placebo; per-sample allocation not given. The study sampled participants on day 63 after the first vaccine or placebo injection. Sequences were derived from peripheral blood, sampled in a trial of Ad26.COV2.S vaccine versus placebo. The receptors originated from a person aged 18 to 65 who received the Ad26.COV2.S COVID-19 vaccine or a placebo.

V gene TRBV7-2 combines with J gene TRBJ1-4; D unresolved. V was cut by 0 bases and J by 5 bases, with 10 bases left in between. The length of the CDR3 is 15 residues. The germline gives CDR1 SGHTA, CDR2 FQGNSA. The CDR3 nucleotides read TGTGCCAGCAGCTTAGCGGCCCTTACAAATGAAAAACTGTTTTTT. Translating it yields CASSLAALTNEKLFF.

The genes are TRBV2 and TRBJ1-5, with D perhaps TRBD1 (6 bases). The CDR3 has 14 residues. Germline assignment: CDR1 SNHLY and CDR2 FYNNEI. V dropped 7 bases and J dropped 5 bases, with 15 bases sitting between them. DNA of the CDR3: TGTGCCAGCACCCCGGGGAGGGGGGATCAGCCCCAGCATTTT. Translating it yields CASTPGRGDQPQHF.

The gene calls are TRBV19 and TRBJ2-7, with TRBD2 matching 8 bases. The germline CDR1 and CDR2 sequences are LNHDA and SQIVND (reference sequence). The V and J ends lost 5 bases and 0 bases, in that order; junction bases with no gene match: 6. The CDR3 loop spans 15 amino acids. The CDR3 reads CASSVSGGHSYEQYF. CDR3 nucleotide sequence: TGTGCCAGTAGTGTCAGCGGGGGCCACTCCTACGAGCAGTACTTC.

The genes are TRBV6-5 and TRBJ1-2; TRBD1 matches at 7 bases. This CDR3 is 15 amino acids long. In germline, CDR1 is MNHEY, CDR2 SVGAGI. Unmatched junction bases numbered 11, after V lost 2 bases and J lost 8 bases. The CDR3 nucleotides are TGTGCCAGCAGTTACGGCGTGGGAGGGGGCCCCGGCTACACCTTC. It translates to CASSYGVGGGPGYTF.

Remarks on this clone: This CDR3 is also generated by other DNA sequences in the sample. The chain combines TRBV7-9 with TRBJ2-5; D unresolved. CDR1 is SEHNR and CDR2 is FQNEAQ in the germline V gene (reference sequence). The CDR3 length is 13 residues. The V and J ends lost 5 bases and 5 bases respectively, with 12 bases between them. For the CDR3, the DNA is TGTGCCAGCAGCCCTCCCCCCGGGGAGACCCAGTACTTC. It translates to CASSPPPGETQYF.

This chain connects TRBV6-5 to TRBJ1-5, with TRBD1 matching 8 bases. CDR1 is MNHEY, CDR2 SVGAGI, per germline. CDR3 size: 14 residues. The J segment lost 7 bases and the V segment lost 8 bases, leaving 10 bases of the junction unmatched. DNA for the CDR3: TGTGCCAGCGGGTGGACAGGGCTCGGCCAGCCCCAGCATTTT. Its translation is CASGWTGLGQPQHF.

DNA of the CDR3: TGTGCCTGGAGCGGGGGGAGGAGCACAGATACGCAGTATTTT. It translates to CAWSGGRSTDTQYF. The V call is TRBV30, the J call TRBJ2-3; TRBD2 aligns across 7 bases. The germline gives CDR1 GTSNPN, CDR2 SVGIG (reference sequence). The trim removed 3 bases at V and 0 bases at J, leaving 3 bases unmatched. The CDR3 contains 14 residues. Full variable domain (rest looked up from reference TRBV30 and TRBJ2-3): SQTIHQWPATLVQPVGSPLSLECTVEGTSNPNLYWYRQAAGRGLQLLFYSVGIGQISSEVPQNLSASRPQDRQFILSSKKLLLSDSGFYLCAWSGGRSTDTQYFGPGTRLTVL.

The J gene is TRBJ1-5, the V gene TRBV6-5, with unresolved D. V was pared by 7 bases and J by 0 bases, with 10 bases between. This CDR3 is 14 amino acids long. Germline V gene data show CDR1 as MNHEY and CDR2 as SVGAGI. The CDR3 DNA is TGTGCCAGCACTCCATTGGGTAGCAATCAGCCCCAGCATTTT. Protein: CASTPLGSNQPQHF.

V usage is TRBV2 and J usage is TRBJ1-5; D call uncertain. CDR3 length: 13 residues. V lost 11 bases, J lost 0 bases, and 11 bases lay in between. Germline CDR1 and CDR2: SNHLY and FYNNEI. The CDR3 DNA is TGTGCCGCGCATTCAGATAGCAATCAGCCCCAGCATTTT. Translated: CAAHSDSNQPQHF.

This sequence joins TRBV7-2 and TRBJ1-2, with TRBD1 as a possible D gene (5 bases). The CDR3 runs to 14 residues. Germline V gives CDR1 SGHTA, CDR2 FQGNSA. V was pared by 3 bases and J by 2 bases, with 10 bases between. The DNA of the CDR3 is TGTGCCAGCAGCTTTGGGACGGGCAACTATGGCTACACCTTC. This encodes CASSFGTGNYGYTF.

The genes are TRBV29-1 and TRBJ2-3; 12 bases are a match to TRBD1. CDR1 is SQVTM and CDR2 is ANQGSEA in the germline V gene. J gave up 7 bases and V 6 bases, and 14 bases lay outside the gene matches. The CDR3 contains 16 residues. Here the CDR3 DNA reads TGCAGCGTCTCTTCCGGGACAGGGGGCGCATTGAATACGCAGTATTTT. Amino acid sequence: CSVSSGTGGALNTQYF.

Here the CDR3 reads CASSPSQTGGNTEAFF. The CDR3 DNA reads TGCGCCAGCAGCCCCTCCCAGACAGGGGGGAACACTGAAGCTTTCTTT. The J gene is TRBJ1-1, the V gene TRBV4-1; 9 bases line up with TRBD1. This CDR3 spans 16 amino acids. Germline trimming cut 4 bases from V and 1 base from J; bases unmatched to any gene: 7. Germline lookup yields CDR1 MGHRA and CDR2 YSYEKL.

This clone came up a few times. The chain links TRBV28 to TRBJ2-3; 12 bases match TRBD1. The CDR3 sequence is 14 residues long. Trimming took 7 bases from V and 6 from J; bases not matched to a gene: 5. From germline, CDR1 is MDHEN and CDR2 SYDVKM. CDR3 loop: CASIRDRGRDTQYF. CDR3 coding DNA: TGTGCCAGCATCCGGGACAGGGGGCGGGATACGCAGTATTTT.

This rearrangement joins TRBV11-2 to TRBJ1-4; TRBD1 is a possible D gene (5 bases). The CDR3 consists of 16 residues. Germline V CDR1 and CDR2: SGHAT, FQNNGV. Between the trimmed V and J ends, which lost 1 base and 1 base, there was a span of 10 bases. Written as DNA, the CDR3 is TGTGCCAGCAGCTTAGGGGCGGGGGGAACTAATGAAAAACTGTTTTTT. Translating gives CASSLGAGGTNEKLFF.

The chain uses TRBV3-1 (or the pseudogene TRBV3-2) and TRBJ1-2, with D tentatively TRBD1 (5 bases). This CDR3 comprises 12 residues. Looked up from germline, CDR1 is LGHDT and CDR2 is YNNKEL (reference sequence). Trimming pared 1 base from V and 11 bases from J, leaving 11 bases between. The CDR3 DNA sequence: TGTGCCAGCAGCCAAGTCCGGGGGTCGTACACCTTC. This gives the protein CASSQVRGSYTF.

V gene TRBV5-4 combines with J gene TRBJ2-3; 13 bases align to TRBD2. CDR1 and CDR2 (germline): SGHNT, YYREEE (reference sequence). The V gene end was trimmed by 0 bases and the J gene end by 4 bases; junction bases not matched to a gene: 8. The CDR3 is 18 amino acids. The CDR3 DNA sequence: TGTGCCAGCAGCTTGGACCCAACTAGCGGGGGGGCGGCAGATACGCAGTATTTT. Residues: CASSLDPTSGGAADTQYF.

This sequence joins TRBV7-2 and TRBJ1-1; D is unresolved. Deletions cut 1 base from V and 4 bases from J, with 13 bases between. Germline CDR1 and CDR2: SGHTA and FQGNSA. This CDR3 has 15 residues. As DNA, the CDR3 is TGTGCCAGCAGCTTAGGAAGTGGCACCTCCACTGAAGCTTTCTTT. Amino acid sequence: CASSLGSGTSTEAFF.

The V and J genes are TRBV7-8 and TRBJ2-5, with TRBD1 identical over 9 bases. The germline CDR1 and CDR2 sequences are SGHVS and FQNEAQ. Losses at the gene ends were 5 bases for V and 5 bases for J; bases not matched to a gene: 9. The CDR3 is made up of 15 amino acids. The CDR3 protein is CASSVSGTGSETQYF. For the CDR3, the DNA is TGTGCCAGCAGCGTGTCCGGGACAGGGAGTGAGACCCAGTACTTC.

This rearrangement joins TRBV7-8 to TRBJ2-1, with 7 positions matching TRBD2. V shed 5 bases and J 0 bases; nucleotides not matched to a gene: 4. This CDR3 has 15 residues. CDR1 SGHVS and CDR2 FQNEAQ come from the germline V gene. CDR3 region: CASSLTSASYNEQFF. The CDR3 coding sequence is TGTGCCAGCAGCCTTACTAGCGCCTCCTACAATGAGCAGTTCTTC.

J is TRBJ1-6 and V is TRBV27, with D tentatively TRBD1 (6 bases). Germline V gene data show CDR1 as MNHEY and CDR2 as SMNVEV (reference sequence). V lost 4 bases to trimming and J lost 13 bases, with 20 bases between them. The CDR3 is 15 amino acids. The CDR3 reads CASSSLRDNPKPLHF. The CDR3 DNA reads as TGTGCCAGCAGTTCACTCCGGGACAATCCTAAGCCCCTCCACTTT.

V and J are TRBV7-7 and TRBJ2-7, with D unresolved. The CDR3 is 13 amino acids. V lost 2 bases, J lost 0 bases, and 5 bases lay in between. Germline values: CDR1 SSHAT, CDR2 FNYEAQ (reference sequence). The chain's CDR3 is CASSLTDSYEQYF. The CDR3, as DNA: TGTGCCAGCAGCTTAACGGACTCCTACGAGCAGTACTTC.

The chain links TRBV7-2 to TRBJ1-2, with TRBD1 identical over 8 bases. This CDR3 has 15 residues. CDR1 and CDR2 (germline): SGHTA, FQGNSA. J lost 7 bases, V lost 5 bases, and 12 bases had no gene match. DNA of the CDR3: TGTGCCAGCAGCCCCCGGACAGGGTTTCTGGGTGGCTACACCTTC. Translated: CASSPRTGFLGGYTF.

With regard to this clone: Other DNA sequences in this specimen translate into the identical CDR3. This rearrangement joins TRBV9 to TRBJ1-5; D remains unclear. Trimming shortened V by 0 bases and J by 0 bases, and 4 bases separated the two germline ends. Germline V lookup: CDR1 SGDLS, CDR2 YYNGEE. The CDR3 has 14 amino acids. This CDR3 is CASSVGDSNQPQHF. In DNA form, the CDR3 reads TGTGCCAGCAGCGTAGGCGATAGCAATCAGCCCCAGCATTTT.

The V gene is TRBV5-5, the J gene TRBJ2-7; 10 bases agree with TRBD1. The length of the CDR3 is 15 residues. Germline V gene sequence: CDR1 SGHKS, CDR2 YYEKEE (reference sequence). The J segment lost 2 bases and the V segment lost 2 bases, leaving 4 bases of the junction unmatched. CDR3 coding DNA: TGTGCCAGCAGCTTCTGGACAGGGGGTACCTACGAGCAGTACTTC. Its translation: CASSFWTGGTYEQYF.

The rearrangement uses TRBV27 and TRBJ2-5; no definite D call. V lost 7 bases, J lost 6 bases, and 12 bases lay in between. The CDR3 sequence is 12 residues long. Germline CDR1 reads MNHEY; CDR2 reads SMNVEV (reference sequence). The CDR3 loop is CASTGPLKTQYF. The CDR3 DNA is TGTGCCAGCACGGGTCCCCTCAAGACCCAGTACTTC.

A note on this clone: A read error may produce the germline difference seen at one junction end. The chain uses TRBV11-2 and TRBJ2-7, with 8 bases matching TRBD1. The V gene's germline CDR1 is SGHAT and CDR2 FQNNGV. This CDR3 comprises 15 residues. The CDR3 DNA reads TGTGCCAGCAGCTTGGGGGCATCGGACAGGGTTTCACAGGAGTTC. Translated, it gives CASSLGASDRVSQEF.

The CDR3 loop is CASSNVAKNIQYF. In DNA form, the CDR3 reads TGTGCCAGCAGCAACGTAGCCAAAAACATTCAGTACTTC. The rearrangement links TRBV6-5 to TRBJ2-4, with D hard to call. The V end lost 6 bases, the J end lost 0 bases, and 6 bases lay between the germline ends. From germline, CDR1 is MNHEY and CDR2 SVGAGI. The CDR3 totals 13 residues.